The entry that follows covers one TCR beta chain sequence. CDR3 length: 16 residues. Trimming shortened V by 2 bases and J by 1 base, and 14 bases separated the two germline ends. Germline V gene data show CDR1 as MNHEY and CDR2 as SVGAGI. The data were obtained in a study of T cells in Graves' hyperthyroidism and ophthalmopathy. It was RNA transcripts that yielded the amplified TCR beta CDR3 regions. A first-round RT-PCR of the TCR CDR3 used the HTBI primer set. TCRdb re-called the multiplex PCR reads through MiXCR, storing one row per CDR3 protein. The sample comprises under 350,000 distinct CDR3 sequences, 15% to 20% of which are singletons, and roughly 53% rests with the top ten.

The material sequenced was blood. The origin of this receptor is a woman aged 60-70 years with Graves' ophthalmopathy. This chain links TRBV6-5 with TRBJ1-2; perhaps TRBD1 as D (5 bases). CDR3 sequence (DNA): TGTGCCAGCAGTTACGGGAGGGGCAACCTTAACTATGGCTACACCTTC. Protein: CASSYGRGNLNYGYTF.